This TCR beta chain originates from a study of Graves' ophthalmopathy and Graves' hyperthyroidism. Study observations and caveats: Its predictions of ophthalmopathy progression gave the model 55% to 71% sensitivity and 72.22% specificity. Blood also harbored most expanded thyroid clonotypes above 0.001 frequency.

The CDR3 has 14 amino acids. Germline CDR1 reads SQVTM; CDR2 reads ANQGSEA. The V and J ends lost 5 bases and 0 bases respectively, with 13 bases between them. The authors amplified TCR beta CDR3 regions from RNA transcripts. A first-round RT-PCR used HTBI primers, followed by a second-round multiplex PCR. TCRdb called the multiplex PCR reads again in MiXCR, with one record for every CDR3 protein. The data contain almost 750,000 distinct CDR3 sequences, roughly 40% of them singletons. As the starting material, roughly 9.7 ml of fresh peripheral blood yielded the PBMCs. This clonotype was observed at least ten times. Its antigen is still unknown.

Sequencing was done on a sample of peripheral blood. The chain combines TRBV29-1 with TRBJ1-1; no firm D call. This TCR was recovered from an adult man with Graves' ophthalmopathy. As DNA, the CDR3 is TGCAGCGTTCCGGACGGACGAATGAACACTGAAGCTTTCTTT. It specifies CSVPDGRMNTEAFF.